A selection of T cell receptor beta chains follows, all from one sample in a study of immune heterogeneity within non-small cell lung tumors. TCRdb re-called the multiplex PCR reads through MiXCR, storing one row per CDR3 protein. The data hold fewer than 13,000 distinct CDR3 sequences, with 25% to 30% observed a single time. The specimen was lung tumor tissue. The origin of the receptors is an older woman with non-small cell lung cancer. Each CDR3 is given with its conserved first and last residue. D genes are given only for firm matches. Clone size is shown for a subset of rows, as once, few, many or a class of expanded clone.

V gene	D gene	CDR3 length	clone size	J gene	CDR3 protein	CDR3 DNA
TRBV7-2	-	13	medium-sized	TRBJ2-3	CASSGGTLDTQYF	TGTGCCAGCAGCGGAGGGACTCTAGATACGCAGTATTTT
TRBV14	-	12	once	TRBJ2-7	CASSQVVNEQYF	TGTGCCAGCAGCCAAGTTGTGAACGAGCAGTACTTC
TRBV2	-	14	medium-sized	TRBJ1-4	CASSEEGGNEKLFF	TGTGCCAGCAGTGAAGAGGGGGGGAATGAAAAACTGTTTTTT
TRBV27	-	15	-	TRBJ1-1	CASSLRPGTEAEAFF	TGTGCCAGCAGTTTACGACCAGGGACGGAGGCTGAAGCTTTCTTT
TRBV28	-	12	medium-sized	TRBJ2-2	CASSGEGRELFF	TGTGCCAGCAGTGGGGAAGGGCGGGAGCTGTTTTTT
TRBV20-1	-	15	few	TRBJ2-3	CSAASIADVTDTQYF	TGCAGTGCGGCTAGCATAGCGGACGTGACAGATACGCAGTATTTT
TRBV6-2/TRBV6-3	TRBD2	17	-	TRBJ2-1	CASSYSYSGSIINEQFF	TGTGCCAGCAGTTACTCCTACAGCGGGAGCATCATAAATGAGCAGTTCTTC
TRBV12-5	-	13	few	TRBJ2-7	CASAFKVDYEQYF	TGTGCTAGTGCTTTCAAGGTGGACTACGAGCAGTACTTC
TRBV4-1	TRBD1	17	-	TRBJ1-2	CASSQDWGTGGANGYTF	TGCGCCAGCAGCCAAGATTGGGGGACAGGGGGCGCGAATGGCTACACCTTC
TRBV12-3/TRBV12-4	-	14	medium-sized	TRBJ2-7	CASTVGGLAYEQYF	TGTGCCAGCACCGTGGGGGGGCTAGCCTACGAGCAGTACTTC
TRBV12-3/TRBV12-4	TRBD1	17	-	TRBJ2-7	CASSLASGTEKSYEQYF	TGTGCCAGCAGTTTAGCGTCCGGGACAGAGAAGTCCTACGAGCAGTACTTC
TRBV5-6	-	14	few	TRBJ2-5	CASSLVGAGETQYF	TGTGCCAGCAGCTTGGTGGGGGCAGGGGAGACCCAGTACTTC
TRBV19	-	16	-	TRBJ2-6	CASTPGGNSGANVLSF	TGTGCCAGTACCCCCGGGGGAAACTCTGGGGCCAACGTCCTGAGTTTC
TRBV6-2/TRBV6-3	-	13	-	TRBJ1-6	CASSYTQNSPLHF	TGTGCCAGCAGTTACACTCAGAATTCACCCCTCCACTTT
TRBV20-1	TRBD2	15	medium-sized	TRBJ2-7	CSAPGTSGRASEQYF	TGCAGTGCTCCCGGGACTAGCGGGAGGGCCTCCGAGCAGTACTTC
TRBV6-2/TRBV6-3	-	13	medium-sized	TRBJ1-2	CASTWDGNYGYTF	TGTGCCAGCACCTGGGACGGTAACTATGGCTACACCTTC
TRBV7-2	-	13	medium-sized	TRBJ2-7	CASSSDRSYEQYF	TGTGCCAGCAGCTCCGATAGGAGCTACGAGCAGTACTTC
TRBV19	-	13	-	TRBJ1-5	CASSRGVGQPQHF	TGTGCCAGTAGTAGGGGGGTTGGTCAGCCCCAGCATTTT
TRBV9	TRBD1	13	-	TRBJ1-2	CASSVARDRDYTF	TGTGCCAGCAGCGTAGCCCGGGACAGGGACTACACCTTC
TRBV29-1	-	13	-	TRBJ1-1	CGMRRDKNTEAFF	TGCGGGATGAGGAGGGACAAGAACACTGAAGCTTTCTTT
TRBV5-1	TRBD2	14	-	TRBJ2-1	CASRSGLASNEQFF	TGCGCCAGCAGGTCGGGACTAGCGAGCAATGAGCAGTTCTTC
TRBV27	TRBD2	15	-	TRBJ2-7	CASSFRASGNYEQYF	TGTGCCAGCAGTTTCAGAGCTAGCGGAAACTACGAGCAGTACTTC
TRBV12-3/TRBV12-4	-	13	many	TRBJ2-1	CASTQGDYNEQFF	TGTGCCAGCACGCAGGGTGACTACAATGAGCAGTTCTTC
TRBV24-1	TRBD2	15	-	TRBJ2-3	CATSDAGTTADTQYF	TGTGCCACCAGTGACGCCGGGACTACCGCAGATACGCAGTATTTT
TRBV12-3/TRBV12-4	-	15	medium-sized	TRBJ1-2	CASSPTVFLEGGYTF	TGTGCCAGCAGCCCGACGGTATTCTTAGAGGGGGGCTACACCTTC
TRBV4-3	-	13	medium-sized	TRBJ2-1	CASSQDLLGEQFF	TGCGCCAGCAGCCAAGATCTGTTGGGAGAGCAGTTCTTC
TRBV6-1	TRBD1	16	many	TRBJ2-1	CASSRQTGGAYNEQFF	TGTGCCAGCAGTCGCCAGACAGGGGGCGCATACAATGAGCAGTTCTTC
TRBV7-2	-	16	-	TRBJ1-4	CASSQIRDGGSEKLFF	TGTGCCAGCAGCCAGATCCGGGACGGGGGGTCTGAAAAACTGTTTTTT
TRBV7-2	-	12	few	TRBJ2-5	CASSSLGETQYF	TGTGCCAGCAGCTCGCTGGGGGAGACCCAGTACTTC
TRBV3-1	-	14	many	TRBJ2-7	CASSQERRVYEQYF	TGTGCCAGCAGCCAAGAGAGACGCGTCTACGAGCAGTACTTC
TRBV12-3/TRBV12-4	-	11	few	TRBJ1-2	CASSWNYGYTF	TGTGCCAGCAGTTGGAACTATGGCTACACCTTC
TRBV5-1	-	14	medium-sized	TRBJ2-7	CASSLGDLRYEQYF	TGCGCCAGCAGCTTAGGAGACCTCCGGTACGAGCAGTACTTC
TRBV28	-	13	medium-sized	TRBJ1-2	CASSFSGGDGYTF	TGTGCCAGCAGTTTCTCGGGGGGCGATGGCTACACCTTC
TRBV9	-	12	medium-sized	TRBJ2-7	CASSPGTYEQYF	TGTGCCAGCAGCCCAGGGACATACGAGCAGTACTTC
TRBV19	-	13	few	TRBJ2-6	CASTLSGANVLTF	TGTGCCAGTACCCTCTCTGGGGCCAACGTCCTGACTTTC
TRBV13	TRBD2	16	medium-sized	TRBJ2-7	CASSLMGGRIRYEQYF	TGTGCCAGCAGCCTCATGGGCGGGAGAATTCGCTACGAGCAGTACTTC
TRBV20-1	-	15	-	TRBJ2-3	CSARRNRAGTDTQYF	TGCAGTGCTAGGAGGAACAGGGCAGGCACAGATACGCAGTATTTT
TRBV30	-	13	many	TRBJ2-5	CAWWPRGQETQYF	TGTGCCTGGTGGCCCCGTGGCCAAGAGACCCAGTACTTC
TRBV6-9	-	11	few	TRBJ2-3	CASSYVGTQYF	TGTGCCAGCAGTTATGTCGGGACGCAGTATTTT
TRBV15	TRBD2	14	few	TRBJ2-1	CATSSGTSRAEQFF	TGTGCCACCAGTTCCGGGACTAGCAGGGCTGAGCAGTTCTTC
TRBV7-2	TRBD1	15	few	TRBJ2-5	CASSPGQGAVQTQYF	TGTGCCAGCAGCCCCGGACAGGGCGCCGTGCAGACCCAGTACTTC
TRBV20-1	-	11	few	TRBJ2-5	CSPYREETQYF	TGCAGTCCTTACAGGGAAGAGACCCAGTACTTC
TRBV7-2	TRBD1	12	few	TRBJ2-5	CASSAHRGTQYF	TGTGCCAGCAGCGCACACAGGGGCACCCAGTACTTC
TRBV10-3	-	17	-	TRBJ1-3	CAISGGRLLSSGNTIYF	TGTGCCATCAGCGGGGGGAGACTCCTCAGCTCTGGAAACACCATATATTTT
TRBV7-9	TRBD1	13	-	TRBJ1-1	CANDRDQNTEAFF	TGTGCCAACGACAGGGACCAGAACACTGAAGCTTTCTTT
TRBV9	TRBD1	16	-	TRBJ2-3	CASSARTGGPGDTQYF	TGTGCCAGCAGCGCGAGGACAGGGGGCCCTGGGGATACGCAGTATTTT
TRBV7-9	-	11	-	TRBJ2-2	CASTDAGELFF	TGTGCCAGCACCGACGCCGGGGAGCTATTTTTT
TRBV11-2	-	15	-	TRBJ2-2	CASSLVVGGIGELFF	TGTGCCAGCAGCTTAGTAGTGGGGGGAATCGGGGAGCTGTTTTTT